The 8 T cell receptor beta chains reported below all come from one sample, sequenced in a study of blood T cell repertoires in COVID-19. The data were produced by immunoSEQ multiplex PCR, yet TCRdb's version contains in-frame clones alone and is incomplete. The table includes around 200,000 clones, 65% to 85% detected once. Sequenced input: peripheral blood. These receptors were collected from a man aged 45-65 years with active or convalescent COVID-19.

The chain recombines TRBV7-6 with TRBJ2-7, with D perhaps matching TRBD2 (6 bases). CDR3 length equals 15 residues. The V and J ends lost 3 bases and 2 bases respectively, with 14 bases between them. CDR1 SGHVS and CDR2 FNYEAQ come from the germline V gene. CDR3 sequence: CASSLGSGPTYEQYF. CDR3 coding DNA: TGTGCCAGCAGCTTGGGTAGCGGACCGACCTACGAGCAGTACTTC. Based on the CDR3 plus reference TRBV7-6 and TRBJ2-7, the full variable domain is GAGVSQSPRYKVTKRGQDVALRCDPISGHVSLYWYRQALGQGPEFLTYFNYEAQQDKSGLPNDRFSAERPEGSISTLTIQRTEQRDSAMYRCASSLGSGPTYEQYFGPGTRLTVT.

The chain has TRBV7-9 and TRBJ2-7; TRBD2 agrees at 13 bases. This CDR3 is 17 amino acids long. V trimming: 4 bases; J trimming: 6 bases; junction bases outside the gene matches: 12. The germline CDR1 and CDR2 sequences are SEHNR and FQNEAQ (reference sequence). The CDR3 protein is CASSSGLAGAPGAEQYF. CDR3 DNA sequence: TGTGCCAGCAGCTCCGGACTAGCGGGAGCGCCAGGGGCCGAGCAGTACTTC.

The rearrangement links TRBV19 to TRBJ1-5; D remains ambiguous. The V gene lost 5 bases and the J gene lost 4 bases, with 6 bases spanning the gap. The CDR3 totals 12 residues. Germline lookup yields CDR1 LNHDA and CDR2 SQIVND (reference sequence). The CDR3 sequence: CASSPTNQPQHF. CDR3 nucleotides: TGTGCCAGTAGTCCCACAAATCAGCCCCAGCATTTT.

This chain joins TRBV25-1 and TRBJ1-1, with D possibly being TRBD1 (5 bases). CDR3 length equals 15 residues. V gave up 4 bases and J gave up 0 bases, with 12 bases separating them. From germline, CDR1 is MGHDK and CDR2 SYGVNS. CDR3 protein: CASSAEAGLNTEAFF. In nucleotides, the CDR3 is TGTGCCAGCAGTGCCGAGGCAGGGTTGAACACTGAAGCTTTCTTT.

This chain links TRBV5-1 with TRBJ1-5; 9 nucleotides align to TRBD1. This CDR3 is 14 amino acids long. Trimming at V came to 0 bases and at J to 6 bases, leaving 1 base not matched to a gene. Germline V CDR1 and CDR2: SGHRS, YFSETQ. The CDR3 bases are TGCGCCAGCAGCTTGGAGACAGGGGGTCAGCCCCAGCATTTT. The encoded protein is CASSLETGGQPQHF.

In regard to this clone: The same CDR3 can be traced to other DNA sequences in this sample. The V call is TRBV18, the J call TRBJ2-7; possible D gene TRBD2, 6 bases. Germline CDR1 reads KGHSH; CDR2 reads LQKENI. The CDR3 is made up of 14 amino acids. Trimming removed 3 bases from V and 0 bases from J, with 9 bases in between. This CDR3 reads CASSPGGISYEQYF. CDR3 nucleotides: TGTGCCAGCTCACCCGGGGGTATCTCCTACGAGCAGTACTTC. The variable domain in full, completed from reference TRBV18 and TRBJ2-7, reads NAGVMQNPRHLVRRRGQEARLRCSPMKGHSHVYWYRQLPEEGLKFMVYLQKENIIDESGMPKERFSAEFPKEGPSILRIQQVVRGDSAAYFCASSPGGISYEQYFGPGTRLTVT.

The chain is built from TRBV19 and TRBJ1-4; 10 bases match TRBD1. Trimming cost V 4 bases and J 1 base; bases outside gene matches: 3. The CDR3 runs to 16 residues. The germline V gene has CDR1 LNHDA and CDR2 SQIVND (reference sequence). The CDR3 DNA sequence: TGTGCCAGTAGTAGAGGACAGGGGGGAACTAATGAAAAACTGTTTTTT. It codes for CASSRGQGGTNEKLFF.

CDR3 protein: CSVEDPQTGEGYTF. The CDR3 DNA reads as TGCAGCGTTGAAGATCCCCAGACAGGGGAAGGCTACACCTTC. The chain joins TRBV29-1 to TRBJ1-2; 8 bases fit TRBD1. J lost 8 bases, V lost 0 bases, and 8 bases had no gene match. Germline-derived CDR1 and CDR2 are SQVTM and ANQGSEA. CDR3 size: 14 residues.